This entry is about one TCR beta chain. One junction end disagrees with the germline gene, perhaps due to a read error. The data are from a study of cytomegalovirus exposure and HLA in healthy donors. Vbeta (60) and Jbeta (13) primers were used in the PCR. The protocol was immunoSEQ multiplex PCR, while the TCRdb copy is restricted to in-frame clones and leaves out a portion. This table has 110,000 to 150,000 clones, around 72% appearing once. Germline values: CDR1 GTSNPN, CDR2 SVGIG (reference sequence). The length of the CDR3 is 11 residues. The sample consisted of PBMCs. The TCR comes from a man in his forties or fifties in good health and CMV-seronegative. The chain has TRBV30 and TRBJ1-2; tentatively, D is TRBD1 (5 bases). The chain's CDR3 is CAWSPGQGYPF. The DNA for the CDR3 is TGTGCCTGGAGTCCAGGGCAAGGCTACCCCTTC.